This T cell receptor beta chain came from a study of blood T cell repertoires in COVID-19. At the level of the study: Donors in the United States, Italy and Spain gave samples during acute or convalescent COVID-19.

TCRdb's copy holds only in-frame clones and misses some; the assay was immunoSEQ multiplex PCR. The repertoire holds 140,000 or so clones, with around nine tenths as singletons. Material for sequencing was peripheral blood. This sequence originates from a human donor in a cohort sampled during active COVID-19.

The CDR3 reads CASSEGTGYNEQFF. The CDR3 DNA follows: TGCGCCAGCAGTGAAGGGACAGGCTACAATGAGCAGTTCTTC. The chain links TRBV10-1 to TRBJ2-1; TRBD1 aligns across 8 bases. Germline V lookup: CDR1 WNHNN, CDR2 SYGVQD (reference sequence). This CDR3 is built from 14 residues. After removal of 3 bases from V and 3 bases from J, the junction contained 1 base not matched to a gene.